This T cell receptor (beta chain) was recovered during a study of Graves' ophthalmopathy and Graves' hyperthyroidism. Notes on the study in general: The model forecast ophthalmopathy progression, reaching about 70% sensitivity and about 72% specificity. Discrimination between ophthalmopathy and stable hyperthyroidism by a 13-signature model showed roughly 88% sensitivity and 70% to 82% specificity. Most expanded thyroid clonotypes above 0.001 frequency also appeared in blood.

This clonotype was found a few times. Its antigen is currently unknown. RNA transcripts were the template, and TCR beta CDR3 regions were amplified from them. Investigators did first-round RT-PCR with HTBI primers, then second-round multiplex PCR. TCRdb recomputed calls from the multiplex PCR reads with MiXCR, one row per CDR3 protein. The sample records 650,000 to 900,000 distinct CDR3 sequences, roughly 40% being singletons. Trimming removed 4 bases at V and 3 bases at J, with 14 bases between. Germline assignment: CDR1 SGDLS and CDR2 YYNGEE. This CDR3 region has 15 residues. No donor had other autoimmune disease, uncontrolled infection, pregnancy or lactation.

The chain combines TRBV9 with TRBJ1-5; D remains ambiguous. The specimen sequenced was peripheral blood. This sequence originates from an adult man with Graves' ophthalmopathy. CDR3 residues: CASSPGNRNNQPQHF. CDR3 nucleotides: TGTGCCAGCAGCCCAGGAAACCGGAACAATCAGCCCCAGCATTTT.